This T cell receptor beta chain originates from a study of shared clonotypes between healthy human individuals. Remarks on this clone: Its antigen is unknown.

The split of CD4+ cells yielded CD45RA+ naive and CD45RA-negative memory subsets. Study observations and caveats: The sharing of approximately 4.6% of naive CD4 clonotypes was seen across a handful of donors. Clonotypes not shared had lower generation probabilities than those common to all four donors.

Deep level was the assay's run setting. TCRdb's copy holds only in-frame clones and misses some; the assay was immunoSEQ multiplex PCR. In the table there are some 1.5 million clones, approximately 97% of which are singletons. V was pared by 1 base and J by 4 bases, with 11 bases between. Germline V gives CDR1 SGHAT, CDR2 FQNNGV. The CDR3 runs 16 residues. This TCR came from a man aged 25 to 45 in good health. The sequenced material came from naive CD4+ T cells sorted from blood. As to subset: CD45RA+ positively selected. The chain has TRBV11-2 and TRBJ2-6, with D maybe TRBD1 (5 bases). The DNA for the CDR3 is TGTGCCAGCAGCTTAGGTCCAGGGTCCGGGGCCAACGTCCTGACTTTC. Protein product: CASSLGPGSGANVLTF.